This section outlines one T cell receptor (beta chain) sequence together with its context. As yet, its antigen is unknown. The sample is drawn from a study of tissue T cells after allogeneic stem cell transplantation. On the study more broadly: Tissue samples with histologically apparent lymphocytes on H&E review were prioritized for sequencing.

The protocol was immunoSEQ multiplex PCR, while the TCRdb copy is restricted to in-frame clones and leaves out a portion. This table has nearly 10,000 clones, over 60% appearing once. Autopsy tissues included GI tract, liver, skin and lymphoid organs. The V segment lost 5 bases and the J segment 7 bases; nucleotides outside the gene matches: 11. Germline V gene lookup returns CDR1 MGHDK and CDR2 SYGVNS. CDR3 length: 15 amino acids. Study results and caveats: Only a limited share of tissue TCRs appeared in blood or spleen. TCR repertoires tracked anatomic similarity, regardless of disease or transplant status.

The J gene is TRBJ2-1, the V gene TRBV25-1; 7 nucleotides line up with TRBD2. The receptor was derived from a male donor aged 60 or over with lung cancer. Material: tissue from the stomach, obtained at autopsy. CDR3 sequence (DNA): TGTGCCAGCAGTCCCTTAGTAGCGGGTTTGAATGAGCAGTTCTTC. Its translation: CASSPLVAGLNEQFF.